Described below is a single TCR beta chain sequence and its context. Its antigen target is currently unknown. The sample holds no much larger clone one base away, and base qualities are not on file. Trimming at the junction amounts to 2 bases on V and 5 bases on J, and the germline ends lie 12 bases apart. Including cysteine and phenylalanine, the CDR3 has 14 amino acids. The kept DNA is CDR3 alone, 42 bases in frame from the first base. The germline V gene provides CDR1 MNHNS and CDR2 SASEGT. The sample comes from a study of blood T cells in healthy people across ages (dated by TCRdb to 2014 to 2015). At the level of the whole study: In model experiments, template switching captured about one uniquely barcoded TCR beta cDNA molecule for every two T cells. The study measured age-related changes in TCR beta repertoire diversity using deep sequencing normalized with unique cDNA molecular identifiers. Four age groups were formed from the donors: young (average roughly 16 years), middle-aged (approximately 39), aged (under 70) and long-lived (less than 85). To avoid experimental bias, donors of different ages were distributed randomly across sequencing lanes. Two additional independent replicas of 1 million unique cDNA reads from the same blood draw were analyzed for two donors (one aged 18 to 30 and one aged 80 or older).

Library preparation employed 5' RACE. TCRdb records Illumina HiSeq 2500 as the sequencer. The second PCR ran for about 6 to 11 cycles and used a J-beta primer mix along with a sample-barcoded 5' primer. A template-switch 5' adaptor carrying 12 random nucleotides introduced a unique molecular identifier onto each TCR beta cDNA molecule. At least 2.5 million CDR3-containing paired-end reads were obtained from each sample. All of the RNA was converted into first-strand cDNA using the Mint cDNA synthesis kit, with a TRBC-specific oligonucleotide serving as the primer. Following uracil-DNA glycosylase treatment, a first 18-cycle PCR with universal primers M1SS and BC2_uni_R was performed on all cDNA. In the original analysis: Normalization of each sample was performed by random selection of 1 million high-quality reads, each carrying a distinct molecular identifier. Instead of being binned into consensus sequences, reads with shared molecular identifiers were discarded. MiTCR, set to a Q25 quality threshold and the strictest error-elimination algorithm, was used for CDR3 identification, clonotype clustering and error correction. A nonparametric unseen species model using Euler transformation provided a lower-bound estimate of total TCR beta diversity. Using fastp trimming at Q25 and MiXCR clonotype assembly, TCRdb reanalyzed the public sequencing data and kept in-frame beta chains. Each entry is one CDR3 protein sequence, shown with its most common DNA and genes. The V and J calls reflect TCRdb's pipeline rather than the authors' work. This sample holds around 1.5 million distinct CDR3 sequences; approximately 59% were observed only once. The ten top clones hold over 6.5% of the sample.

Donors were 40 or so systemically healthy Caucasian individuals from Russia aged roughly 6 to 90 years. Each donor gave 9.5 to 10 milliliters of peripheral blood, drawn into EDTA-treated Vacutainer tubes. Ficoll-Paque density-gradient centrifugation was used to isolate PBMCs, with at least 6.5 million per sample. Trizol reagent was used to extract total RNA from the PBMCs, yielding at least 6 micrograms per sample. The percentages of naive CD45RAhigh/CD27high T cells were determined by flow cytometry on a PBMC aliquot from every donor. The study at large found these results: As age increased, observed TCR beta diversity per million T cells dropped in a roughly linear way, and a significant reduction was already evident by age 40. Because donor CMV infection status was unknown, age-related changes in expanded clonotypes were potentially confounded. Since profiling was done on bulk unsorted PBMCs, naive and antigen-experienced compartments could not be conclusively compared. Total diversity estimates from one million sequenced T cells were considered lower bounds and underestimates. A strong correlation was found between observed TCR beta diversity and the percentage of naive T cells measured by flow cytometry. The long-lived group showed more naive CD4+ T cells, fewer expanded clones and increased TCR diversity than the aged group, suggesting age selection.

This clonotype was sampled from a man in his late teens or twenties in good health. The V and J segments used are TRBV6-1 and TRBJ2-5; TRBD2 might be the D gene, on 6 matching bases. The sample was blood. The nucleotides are TGTGCCAGCAGTGAATTAAAGGAGGGGGAGACCCAGTACTTC. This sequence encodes CASSELKEGETQYF.